This T cell receptor beta chain was sequenced during a study of T cell responses to AZD1222 COVID-19 vaccine. Study-wide findings and caveats: Donors were largely white British and mainly female; clonal diversity was possibly underestimated.

TCRdb's table, derived via immunoSEQ multiplex PCR, lists solely in-frame clones and lacks some. The data show around 180,000 clones, 90% seen once. This clone was recorded only once. What it binds is unknown. Specimen: peripheral blood, collected on day 0 of AZD1222 vaccination. This clonotype originated in an adult in good health.

The DNA for the CDR3 is TGTGCCAGCAGCGCGAAACTTGCGACTGAAGCTTTCTTT. Its translation is CASSAKLATEAFF. V gene TRBV7-9 combines with J gene TRBJ1-1, with D unclear. The CDR3 has 13 amino acids. Between the trimmed V and J ends, which lost 5 bases and 5 bases, there was a span of 12 bases. Germline V gene sequence: CDR1 SEHNR, CDR2 FQNEAQ (reference sequence). The whole variable domain, filled in from reference TRBV7-9 and TRBJ1-1, reads DTGVSQNPRHKITKRGQNVTFRCDPISEHNRLYWYRQTLGQGPEFLTYFQNEAQLEKSRLLSDRFSAERPKGSFSTLEIQRTEQGDSAMYLCASSAKLATEAFFGQGTRLTVV.